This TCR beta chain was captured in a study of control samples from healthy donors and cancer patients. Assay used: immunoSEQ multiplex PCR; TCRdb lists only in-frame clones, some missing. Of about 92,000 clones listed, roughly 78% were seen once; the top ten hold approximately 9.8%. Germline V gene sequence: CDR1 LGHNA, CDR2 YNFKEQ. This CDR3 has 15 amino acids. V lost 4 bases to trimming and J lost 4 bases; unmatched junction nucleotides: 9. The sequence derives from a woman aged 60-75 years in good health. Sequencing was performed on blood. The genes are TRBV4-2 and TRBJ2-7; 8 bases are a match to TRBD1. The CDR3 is CASSPLAGGKYEQYF. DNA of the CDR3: TGTGCCAGCAGCCCTTTGGCAGGGGGCAAGTACGAGCAGTACTTC.